This note documents a single T cell receptor (beta chain) sequence. This specimen belongs to a study of T cell repertoires in ileal Crohn's disease. CDR1 MDHEN and CDR2 SYDVKM come from the germline V gene. There are 13 residues in the CDR3. V was shortened by 2 bases and J by 0 bases, with 4 bases between the two germline ends. Indicated time point: inflamed ileum from the surgical specimen. Profiled with immunoSEQ multiplex PCR; TCRdb holds only in-frame clones, not every one. The repertoire has around 16,000 clones, 80% to 95% of them found once; the top ten carry roughly 7.1%. The specimen was ileal tissue. The V gene is TRBV28, the J gene TRBJ1-1; D not resolved. This clonotype originated in an adult with Crohn's disease. The CDR3 reads CASSLRLNTEAFF. The CDR3 bases are TGTGCCAGCAGTTTAAGGTTGAACACTGAAGCTTTCTTT.